Below, 8 T cell receptor beta chains from the same sample are listed, as sequenced in a study of shared clonotypes between healthy human individuals (dated by TCRdb to 2018 to 2020). For the CD8 naive samples, CD45RO-negative cells were positively selected for CCR7, yielding a CD45RA+CCR7+ population from which TemRA cells were excluded. Libraries were constructed by the immunoSEQ multiplex PCR assay. TCRdb retrieved this table from immuneACCESS and kept in-frame rearrangements only. Not all clones are present; in checked studies, unresolved V genes account for under half, and no reason is known for the remainder. In all, the sample holds some 2,000,000 clones, and roughly 95% of those were seen once. The ten largest make up roughly 1.1% of the sample. Specimen: naive CD8+ T cells sorted from blood. The cell subset or site label here, explained by the study, means: CD45RA+CCR7+. These receptors were obtained from a man aged 18-30 years in good health.

The rearrangement links TRBV27 to TRBJ1-5; TRBD1 matches 7 bases. The germline CDR1 and CDR2 sequences are MNHEY and SMNVEV (reference sequence). The V gene end was trimmed by 7 bases and the J gene end by 5 bases; junction bases not matched to a gene: 8. This CDR3 comprises 14 residues. The CDR3 reads CASTYRGGDQPQHF. The DNA of the CDR3 is TGTGCCAGCACCTACAGGGGCGGGGATCAGCCCCAGCATTTT.

The rearrangement links TRBV9 to TRBJ2-1, with D possibly TRBD1 on 6 matching bases. The V end lost 3 bases, the J end lost 6 bases, and 16 bases lay between the germline ends. The germline CDR1 and CDR2 sequences are SGDLS and YYNGEE. The CDR3 is 15 residues long. This CDR3 reads CASSASGTQSNEQFF. CDR3 DNA sequence: TGTGCCAGCAGCGCCTCCGGGACACAAAGCAATGAGCAGTTCTTC.

The rearrangement links TRBV7-8 to TRBJ1-4; D is undetermined. CDR1 SGHVS and CDR2 FQNEAQ come from the germline V gene. Trimming pared 4 bases from V and 8 bases from J, leaving 11 bases between. This CDR3 contains 13 residues. The CDR3 reads CASSSRSAEKLFF. The CDR3 DNA sequence: TGTGCCAGCAGCTCCCGGTCCGCAGAAAAACTGTTTTTT.

The chain employs TRBV4-1 and TRBJ2-1; D might be TRBD2 (6 bases). V shed 4 bases and J shed 7 bases, with 11 bases lying between them. The CDR3 is 13 residues long. Germline values: CDR1 MGHRA, CDR2 YSYEKL. The CDR3 DNA reads as TGCGCCAGCAGCCTTAGACTAGTAAATGAGCAGTTCTTC. Protein product: CASSLRLVNEQFF.

The chain links TRBV7-9 to TRBJ2-5, with D possibly TRBD1 on 6 matching bases. The CDR3 is made up of 15 amino acids. Germline V lookup: CDR1 SEHNR, CDR2 FQNEAQ (reference sequence). V lost 6 bases and J lost 0, with 14 bases in between. The CDR3 loop reads CASSPGEFYQETQYF. As DNA, the CDR3 is TGTGCCAGCAGTCCAGGGGAATTCTACCAAGAGACCCAGTACTTC.

The chain carries TRBV5-6 and TRBJ1-1, with a possible D match to TRBD1 (5 bases). CDR3 length: 15 residues. Trimming took off 5 bases at V and 3 bases at J, with 17 bases between the two ends. Germline CDR1 is SGHDT and CDR2 is YYEEEE. Here the CDR3 reads CASSTGFSEDTEAFF. CDR3 nucleotide sequence: TGTGCCAGCAGTACAGGATTCAGTGAGGACACTGAAGCTTTCTTT.

The V and J genes are TRBV4-1 and TRBJ1-5; unclear D gene. Germline CDR1 MGHRA, CDR2 YSYEKL. This CDR3 is 14 amino acids long. Between the trimmed V and J ends, which lost 0 bases and 4 bases, there was a span of 7 bases. For the CDR3, the DNA is TGCGCCAGCAGCCAAGAGGGATGGAATCAGCCCCAGCATTTT. This encodes CASSQEGWNQPQHF.

The genes are TRBV29-1 and TRBJ2-3; TRBD1 aligns across 9 bases. Losses at the gene ends were 4 bases for V and 3 bases for J; bases not matched to a gene: 5. The CDR3 runs 14 residues. Germline assignment: CDR1 SQVTM and CDR2 ANQGSEA. The CDR3 DNA sequence: TGCAGCGTTGGGACAGGGGATGGAACAGATACGCAGTATTTT. As protein: CSVGTGDGTDTQYF.